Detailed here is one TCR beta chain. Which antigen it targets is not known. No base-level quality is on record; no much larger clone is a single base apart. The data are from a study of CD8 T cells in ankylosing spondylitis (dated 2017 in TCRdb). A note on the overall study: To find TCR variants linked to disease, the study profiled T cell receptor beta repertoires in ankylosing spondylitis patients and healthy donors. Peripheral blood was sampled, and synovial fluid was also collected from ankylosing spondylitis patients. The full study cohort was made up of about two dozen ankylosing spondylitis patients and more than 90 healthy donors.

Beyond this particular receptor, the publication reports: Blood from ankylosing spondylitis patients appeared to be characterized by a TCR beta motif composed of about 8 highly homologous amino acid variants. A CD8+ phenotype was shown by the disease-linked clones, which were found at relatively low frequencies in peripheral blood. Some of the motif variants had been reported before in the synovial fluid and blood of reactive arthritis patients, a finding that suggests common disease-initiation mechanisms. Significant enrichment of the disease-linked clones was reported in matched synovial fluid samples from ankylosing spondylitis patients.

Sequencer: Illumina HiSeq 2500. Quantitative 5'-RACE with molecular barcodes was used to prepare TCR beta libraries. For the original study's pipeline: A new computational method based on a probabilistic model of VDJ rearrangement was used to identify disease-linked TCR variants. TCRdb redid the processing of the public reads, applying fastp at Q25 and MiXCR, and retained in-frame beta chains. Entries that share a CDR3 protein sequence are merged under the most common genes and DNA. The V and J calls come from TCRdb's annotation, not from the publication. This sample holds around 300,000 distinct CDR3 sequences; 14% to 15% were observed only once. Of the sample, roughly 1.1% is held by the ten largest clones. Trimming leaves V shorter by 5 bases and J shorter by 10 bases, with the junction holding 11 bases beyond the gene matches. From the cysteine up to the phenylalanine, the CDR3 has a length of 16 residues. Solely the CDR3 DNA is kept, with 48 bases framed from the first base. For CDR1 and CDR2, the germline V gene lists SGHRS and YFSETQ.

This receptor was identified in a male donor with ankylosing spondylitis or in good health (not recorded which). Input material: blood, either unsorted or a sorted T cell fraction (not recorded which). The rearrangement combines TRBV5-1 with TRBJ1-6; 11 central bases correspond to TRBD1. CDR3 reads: CASRWTGGAERSPLHF. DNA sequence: TGCGCCAGCAGATGGACAGGGGGCGCAGAACGATCACCCCTCCACTTT. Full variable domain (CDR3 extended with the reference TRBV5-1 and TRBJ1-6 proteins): KAGVTQTPRYLIKTRGQQVTLSCSPISGHRSVSWYQQTPGQGLQFLFEYFSETQRNKGNFPGRFSGRQFSNSRSEMNVSTLELGDSALYLCASRWTGGAERSPLHFGNGTRLTVT.